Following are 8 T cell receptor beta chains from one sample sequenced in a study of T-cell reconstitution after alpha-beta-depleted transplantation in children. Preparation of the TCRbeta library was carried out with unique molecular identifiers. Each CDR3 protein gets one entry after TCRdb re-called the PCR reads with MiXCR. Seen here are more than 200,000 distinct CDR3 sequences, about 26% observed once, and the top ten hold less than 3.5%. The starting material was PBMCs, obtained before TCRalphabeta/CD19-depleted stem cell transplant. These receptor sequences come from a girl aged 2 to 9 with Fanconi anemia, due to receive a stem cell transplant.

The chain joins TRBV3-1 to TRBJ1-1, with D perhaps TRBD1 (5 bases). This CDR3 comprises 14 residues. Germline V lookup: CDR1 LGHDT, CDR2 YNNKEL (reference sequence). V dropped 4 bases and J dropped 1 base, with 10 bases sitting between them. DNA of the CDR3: TGTGCCAGCAGCCTGGGGCTGCCGAACACTGAAGCTTTCTTT. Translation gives CASSLGLPNTEAFF.

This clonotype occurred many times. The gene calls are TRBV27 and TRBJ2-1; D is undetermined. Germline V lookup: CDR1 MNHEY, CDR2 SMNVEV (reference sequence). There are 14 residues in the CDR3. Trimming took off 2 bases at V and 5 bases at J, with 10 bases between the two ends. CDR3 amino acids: CASSLVGSHNEQFF. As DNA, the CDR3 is TGTGCCAGCAGTTTAGTGGGTTCGCACAATGAGCAGTTCTTC.

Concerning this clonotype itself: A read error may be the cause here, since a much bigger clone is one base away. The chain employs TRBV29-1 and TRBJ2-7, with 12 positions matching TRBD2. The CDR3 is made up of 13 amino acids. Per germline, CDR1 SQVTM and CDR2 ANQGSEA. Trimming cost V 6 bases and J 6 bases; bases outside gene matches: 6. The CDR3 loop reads CSVLAGGPCEQYF. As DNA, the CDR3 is TGCAGCGTCCTAGCGGGAGGGCCCTGCGAGCAGTACTTC.

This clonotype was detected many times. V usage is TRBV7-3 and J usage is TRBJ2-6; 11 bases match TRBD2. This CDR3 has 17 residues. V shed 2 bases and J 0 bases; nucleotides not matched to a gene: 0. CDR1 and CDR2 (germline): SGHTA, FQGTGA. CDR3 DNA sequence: TGTGCCAGCAGCTTAGGACTAGCGGGCTCTGGGGCCAACGTCCTGACTTTC. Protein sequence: CASSLGLAGSGANVLTF. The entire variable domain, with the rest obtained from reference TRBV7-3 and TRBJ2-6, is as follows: GAGVSQTPSNKVTEKGKYVELRCDPISGHTALYWYRQSLGQGPEFLIYFQGTGAADDSGLPNDRFFAVRPEGSVSTLKIQRTERGDSAVYLCASSLGLAGSGANVLTFGAGSRLTVL.

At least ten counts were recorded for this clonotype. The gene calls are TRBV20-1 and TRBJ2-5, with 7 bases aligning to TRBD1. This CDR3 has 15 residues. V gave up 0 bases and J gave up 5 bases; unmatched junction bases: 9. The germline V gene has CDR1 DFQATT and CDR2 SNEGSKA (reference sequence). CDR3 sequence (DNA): TGCAGTGCTAGAGATCCTAGGGGGCGGATGGAGACCCAGTACTTC. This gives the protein CSARDPRGRMETQYF.

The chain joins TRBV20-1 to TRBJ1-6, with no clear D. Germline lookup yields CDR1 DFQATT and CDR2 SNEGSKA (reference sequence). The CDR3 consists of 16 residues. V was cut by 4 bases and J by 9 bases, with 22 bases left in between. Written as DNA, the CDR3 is TGCAGTGCTATCATTTCAGGAGGGCTAGGGATTTCACCCCTCCACTTT. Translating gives CSAIISGGLGISPLHF.

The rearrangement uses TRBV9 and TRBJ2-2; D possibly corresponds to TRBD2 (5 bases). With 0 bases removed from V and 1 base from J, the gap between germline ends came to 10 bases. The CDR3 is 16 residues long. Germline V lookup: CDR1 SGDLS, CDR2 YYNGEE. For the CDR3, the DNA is TGTGCCAGCAGCGTAGCCTTTAGCGAGAACACCGGGGAGCTGTTTTTT. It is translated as CASSVAFSENTGELFF.

The CDR3 region is CASTISTSGRGHEQFF. CDR3 nucleotides: TGTGCCAGCACCATATCGACTAGCGGGAGGGGCCATGAGCAGTTCTTC. V and J are TRBV6-2 or TRBV6-3 and TRBJ2-1; TRBD2 matches 14 bases. The V gene's germline CDR1 is MNHEY and CDR2 SVGEGT. The V and J ends lost 7 bases and 8 bases, in that order; junction bases with no gene match: 10. The CDR3 is 16 residues long.